One and the same sample provided the 19 T cell receptor beta chains below, sequenced in a study of EBV T-cell therapy then PD-1 blockade in nasopharyngeal carcinoma. Method: immunoSEQ multiplex PCR; TCRdb's copy keeps in-frame clones and lacks some. Of around 19,000 clones in the sample, around 84% were seen once. Time point here: 266 days after commencement of treatment, after nivolumab therapy. The treatment: AdE1-LMPpoly-expanded autologous EBV-specific T-cell therapy followed by anti-PD-1 nivolumab. These TCRs are of unknown antigen specificity. The specimen comprised CD8+ T cells from blood, sampled at day 266 from a patient whose treatment included autologous EBV-specific T cells and nivolumab. These receptors all come from a man aged 35-49 years with nasopharyngeal carcinoma.

CDR3 in amino acids: CASRKASEAFF. CDR3 DNA: TGTGCCAGCAGGAAGGCATCTGAAGCTTTCTTT. The chain is built from TRBV27 and TRBJ1-1; D is ambiguous. Per the germline V gene, CDR1 is MNHEY and CDR2 is SMNVEV (reference sequence). V shed 6 bases and J shed 6 bases, with 8 bases lying between them. This CDR3 contains 11 residues.

This chain connects TRBV12-3 or TRBV12-4 to TRBJ2-3; D is undetermined. The CDR3 length is 12 residues. The V gene lost 3 bases and the J gene lost 10 bases, with 11 bases spanning the gap. CDR3 coding DNA: TGTGCCAGCAGTTTGGGCAGCCCAGCGCAGTATTTT. This sequence encodes CASSLGSPAQYF.

The V and J genes are TRBV15 and TRBJ1-5; TRBD1 matches at 9 bases. The trim removed 2 bases at V and 4 bases at J, leaving 9 bases unmatched. The CDR3 sequence is 17 residues long. CDR1 LNHNV and CDR2 YYDKDF come from the germline V gene (reference sequence). CDR3 region: CATSRTRTGGRNQPQHF. The CDR3, as DNA: TGTGCCACCAGCAGAACTCGTACAGGGGGCCGGAATCAGCCCCAGCATTTT.

This chain connects TRBV7-9 to TRBJ2-3, with 13 bases identical to TRBD2. The junction had 5 bases not matched to a gene; V was cut back by 6 bases and J by 2 bases. The CDR3 has 16 amino acids. Germline lookup yields CDR1 SEHNR and CDR2 FQNEAQ (reference sequence). CDR3 amino acids: CASSRTSGGYTDTQYF. The DNA of the CDR3 is TGTGCCAGCAGTAGGACTAGCGGGGGATACACAGATACGCAGTATTTT.

The chain carries TRBV5-4 and TRBJ1-6; D is uncertain. The CDR3 length is 13 residues. V lost 0 bases, J lost 10 bases, and 8 bases lay in between. Germline V gene lookup returns CDR1 SGHNT and CDR2 YYREEE (reference sequence). CDR3 DNA: TGTGCCAGCAGCTTGGGAAATTTGTCACCCCTCCACTTT. Translating it yields CASSLGNLSPLHF.

The V call is TRBV9, the J call TRBJ1-4; perhaps TRBD1 as D (5 bases). The germline V gene has CDR1 SGDLS and CDR2 YYNGEE. Trimming removed 5 bases from V and 3 bases from J, with 17 bases in between. The CDR3 sequence is 16 residues long. The CDR3 region is CASSREVGLANEKLFF. CDR3 in DNA: TGTGCCAGCAGTAGGGAGGTGGGACTTGCTAATGAAAAACTGTTTTTT.

V gene TRBV19 combines with J gene TRBJ2-1, with 9 bases matching TRBD1. Germline values: CDR1 LNHDA, CDR2 SQIVND (reference sequence). The CDR3 runs 14 residues. V trimming: 8 bases; J trimming: 3 bases; junction bases outside the gene matches: 5. For the CDR3, the DNA is TGTGCCAGTCTACAGGGGGCCGGCTACAATGAGCAGTTCTTC. Its protein product is CASLQGAGYNEQFF. The full variable domain, with the rest looked up from reference TRBV19 and TRBJ2-1, is DGGITQSPKYLFRKEGQNVTLSCEQNLNHDAMYWYRQDPGQGLRLIYYSQIVNDFQKGDIAEGYSVSREKKESFPLTVTSAQKNPTAFYLCASLQGAGYNEQFFGPGTRLTVL.

The chain joins TRBV7-6 to TRBJ1-2; no definite D call. V shed 3 bases and J shed 3 bases, with 8 bases lying between them. This CDR3 has 13 amino acids. Germline assignment: CDR1 SGHVS and CDR2 FNYEAQ. The CDR3 here is CASSFDTYYGYTF. The CDR3 nucleotides read TGTGCCAGCAGCTTTGATACCTACTATGGCTACACCTTC.

This sequence joins TRBV7-9 and TRBJ1-1; D gene unclear. Germline lookup yields CDR1 SEHNR and CDR2 FQNEAQ (reference sequence). The ends were cut back, 3 bases at V and 1 base at J, with 6 bases in the middle. The CDR3 totals 13 residues. CDR3 DNA: TGTGCCAGCAGCTTTTCCCGGAACACTGAAGCTTTCTTT. Residues: CASSFSRNTEAFF.

CDR3 in amino acids: CATLKGDEQYF. The CDR3 DNA sequence: TGTGCCACCTTAAAGGGGGACGAGCAGTACTTC. The chain is built from TRBV27 and TRBJ2-7; D possibly corresponds to TRBD1 (6 bases). The germline V gene has CDR1 MNHEY and CDR2 SMNVEV (reference sequence). The V and J ends lost 10 bases and 5 bases respectively, with 12 bases between them. There are 11 residues in the CDR3.

In its sample, this clone is medium-sized. V usage is TRBV5-1 and J usage is TRBJ1-2; unclear D gene. From germline, CDR1 is SGHRS and CDR2 YFSETQ. The CDR3 is 15 residues long. Trimming stripped 0 bases from V and 4 bases from J, with 13 bases between. CDR3 residues: CASSLESAGVYGYTF. The CDR3 DNA sequence: TGCGCCAGCAGCTTGGAGAGTGCCGGCGTCTATGGCTACACCTTC. Filled out from reference TRBV5-1 and TRBJ1-2, the complete variable domain reads KAGVTQTPRYLIKTRGQQVTLSCSPISGHRSVSWYQQTPGQGLQFLFEYFSETQRNKGNFPGRFSGRQFSNSRSEMNVSTLELGDSALYLCASSLESAGVYGYTFGSGTRLTVV.

The table lists this clone with a count of one. The chain couples TRBV28 to TRBJ1-1; D is uncertain. Germline V gene data show CDR1 as MDHEN and CDR2 as SYDVKM. The CDR3 runs to 14 residues. Trimming took off 3 bases at V and 0 bases at J, with 8 bases between the two ends. The CDR3 region is CASSFAGLNTEAFF. The CDR3 region has the DNA TGTGCCAGCAGTTTTGCAGGCCTGAACACTGAAGCTTTCTTT.

The chain is built from TRBV4-3 and TRBJ1-6; D is undetermined. Germline V CDR1 and CDR2: LGHNA, YSLEER. The CDR3 extends over 14 amino acids. Trimming removed 4 bases from V and 7 bases from J, with 11 bases in between. The CDR3 DNA follows: TGCGCCAGCAGCCTTAGGACGGGAAATTCACCCCTCCACTTT. Translating gives CASSLRTGNSPLHF.

This clone was found once. J is TRBJ2-5 and V is TRBV6-5; the D gene could be TRBD1 or TRBD2 (8 bases each). This CDR3 comprises 16 residues. Germline V gene sequence: CDR1 MNHEY, CDR2 SVGAGI. V was pared by 4 bases and J by 6 bases, with 21 bases between. This CDR3 is CASSSLGQGLGKTQYF. The CDR3 nucleotides are TGTGCCAGCAGTTCCCTTGGACAGGGACTAGGGAAGACCCAGTACTTC.

The chain uses TRBV4-3 and TRBJ2-7, with D perhaps matching TRBD1 (6 bases). The CDR3 is 14 amino acids. Deletions cut 1 base from V and 6 bases from J, with 13 bases between. CDR1 is LGHNA and CDR2 is YSLEER in the germline V gene. The CDR3, as DNA: TGCGCCAGCAGCCAAGGATTAACAGGGTTCGAGCAGTACTTC. This gives the protein CASSQGLTGFEQYF.

The chain links TRBV9 to TRBJ2-1; 7 bases are shared with TRBD2. From germline, CDR1 is SGDLS and CDR2 YYNGEE. The CDR3 totals 13 residues. Losses at the gene ends were 3 bases for V and 8 bases for J; bases not matched to a gene: 5. The CDR3 coding sequence is TGTGCCAGCAGCGGCGGCGCGGGGGATGAGCAGTTCTTC. It translates to CASSGGAGDEQFF. Full variable domain (outside the CDR3, taken from reference TRBV9 and TRBJ2-1): DSGVTQTPKHLITATGQRVTLRCSPRSGDLSVYWYQQSLDQGLQFLIQYYNGEERAKGNILERFSAQQFPDLHSELNLSSLELGDSALYFCASSGGAGDEQFFGPGTRLTVL.

The chain joins TRBV7-9 to TRBJ1-3; D is uncertain. Germline loops: CDR1 SEHNR, CDR2 FQNEAQ (reference sequence). Trimming took off 5 bases at V and 2 bases at J, with 4 bases between the two ends. The CDR3 spans 12 residues. The CDR3 region is CASSGPGNTIYF. The CDR3 bases are TGTGCCAGCAGCGGTCCTGGAAACACCATATATTTT.

This chain joins TRBV5-8 and TRBJ1-2; D gene uncertain. The germline gives CDR1 SGHTS, CDR2 YDEGEE. V shed 4 bases and J shed 6 bases, with 10 bases lying between them. This CDR3 spans 12 amino acids. The CDR3 reads CASSGSPHGYTF. Here the CDR3 DNA reads TGTGCCAGCAGCGGGAGCCCGCATGGCTACACCTTC.

This clone has more than one count but fewer than ten. This sequence joins TRBV19 and TRBJ1-5; 10 bases are shared with TRBD1. The V segment lost 7 bases and the J segment 5 bases; nucleotides outside the gene matches: 8. Germline assignment: CDR1 LNHDA and CDR2 SQIVND (reference sequence). This CDR3 has 15 residues. CDR3 residues: CASTDWTGGYQPQHF. CDR3 DNA sequence: TGTGCCAGTACCGACTGGACAGGGGGATATCAGCCCCAGCATTTT.